This is a list of T cell receptor beta chains from one sample in a study of somatic mutations in cytotoxic T cells in rheumatoid arthritis. The assay was immunoSEQ multiplex PCR, and TCRdb's table has in-frame clones only and misses some. The repertoire holds approximately 9,700 clones, with over 80% as singletons. The sample consisted of CD8+ T cells sorted from blood. The receptor set was obtained from an adult with rheumatoid arthritis. Each CDR3 is given with its conserved first and last residue. Each record gives: J gene, D gene, V gene, CDR3 protein. The D gene is left open where the match is weak.

TRBJ2-7,.,TRBV30,CAWAGGSYEQYF
TRBJ2-3,.,TRBV7-3,CASSLGSGVADTQYF
TRBJ2-1,.,TRBV28,CASSLAGDNEQFF
TRBJ2-7,.,TRBV5-1,CASSRPGSTYEQYF
TRBJ2-1,TRBD1,TRBV4-1,CASSPDRANNEQFF
TRBJ2-7,TRBD2,TRBV2,CASGLAGSYEQYF
TRBJ2-6,.,TRBV7-8,CASSLTGNSGANVLTF
TRBJ1-1,.,TRBV5-5,CASSLSGTEAFF
TRBJ1-2,.,TRBV5-1,CASSDNYGYTF
TRBJ2-7,.,TRBV5-4,CASSFGGQGSYEQYF